This T cell receptor beta chain is from a study of HIV-infected patients and healthy controls (dated by TCRdb to between 2013 and 2015). A note on the overall study: The study asked whether deep sequencing of the TCR repertoire from small blood samples of HIV patients could detect immune perturbation and reconstitution. Overall study results and their limits: Alpha-chain CDR3s from MAIT cells appeared at high frequency in healthy controls but were severely depleted in HIV+ repertoires. A major limit on how widely the findings apply, in the view of the authors, was that only sixteen HIV-infected individuals were processed. More CDR3s were shared between individuals among healthy controls than among HIV+ patients, as measured by Jaccard index and by the count of highly shared sequences. Healthy control repertoires showed roughly threefold more distinct CDR3s and higher Shannon diversity than untreated HIV+ repertoires. The use of whole blood limited sequencing depth and precluded separation of the dynamics of distinct T-cell subpopulations. Differing numbers of distinct sequences in patients and controls hindered comparison, and size-matching assigned excessive weight to rare events in the HIV-infected data. The study did not determine donor HLA types. Slight age and sex profile differences between the study cohorts did not explain the observed diversity differences. The pairing of alpha and beta chains was not determined in the samples. The apparent post-therapy recovery of the Gini index in HIV-infected patients was not reproduced in size-matched repertoire data. Significantly higher mean Gini indices were seen in HIV-infected repertoires than in controls, possibly reflecting oligoclonality. Eight alpha and eight beta V genes showed significantly different mean usage between HIV-infected patients and controls. Most CMV-associated CDR3s became more frequent during therapy, although their change was not significant, whereas HIV-associated CDR3s showed a significant decrease in frequency.

Whole blood was used without fractionating the cells, so the repertoire represented all peripheral T cells without sorting. Ten uninfected healthy donors were sampled as controls, and four of these ten donors were sampled twice about twelve weeks apart. For RNA extraction, around 2.3 ml of peripheral blood was collected into Tempus tubes. The TURBO-DNase kit was used to remove leftover genomic DNA, and GLOBINclear was used to deplete globin mRNA. As to this clonotype: This clone's antigen is unknown. There are no base qualities to consult, and no much larger clone falls within one base.

Using SuperScript III with primers targeting the alpha and beta constant regions, around 550 ng of RNA was reverse transcribed. Separate alpha and beta chain libraries were generated by chain-specific third strand synthesis with multiplexing indices. In the protocol, all rearrangements within a chain were amplified with a single primer pair so that primer bias was avoided, and molecular barcodes were added to each cDNA molecule. T4 RNA Ligase 1 joined purified cDNA to a 5' RACE adapter that carried a random hexamer and the SP2 sequencing primer site. Second strand synthesis was primed from the SP2 site with Phusion polymerase, using slow temperature ramps to favor optimal annealing. The 12-nucleotide barcode on each molecule comprised two random hexamer sequences, both introduced before amplification and concatenated. An amplification PCR of roughly 25 cycles with P5s and P7 primers came after a short first PCR that had added P5 and P7 adapter elements plus a second index. Libraries received roughly 26 PCR cycles in total, were quantified on a Qubit, sized on a Bioanalyzer, and diluted to 4 nM. Sequencing of the normalized libraries was performed on an Illumina MiSeq with 2 x 250 paired-end kits. Reverse transcription reactions were cleaned up on MinElute columns and eluted into 10 ul Tris-Cl. The adapter ligations were run for 23 hours at 16 degrees C, and AMPure XP beads at a 1:1 ratio were afterwards used to clean them. The source study handled its data this way. Demultiplexed FASTQ files were processed with a modified Decombinator that output V, J, insert and barcode information. Sequences that shared a barcode but differed from the dominant sequence were treated as errors and discarded, and barcodes were clustered at Levenshtein distance 3 and counted to estimate the original cDNA molecules. The R packages ineq, vegan, igraph and RCytoscape were used for downstream analyses, with IMGT nomenclature and CDR3 definitions applied. The authors computed V gene usage over distinct sequences and counted each TCR a single time to avoid skew from clonal expansion. Similarity networks connected unique CDR3 amino acid sequences within a donor whenever two sequences differed by a single Levenshtein edit. Published HIV-specific CDR3s (about 90 alpha, roughly 700 beta) and CMV-specific CDR3s (more than 12 alpha, over 250 beta) were compiled and searched for in the repertoires. Random subsampling to size-matched repertoires demonstrated that the decreased diversity in patients did not result from their lower sequence numbers. TCRdb applied fastp at Q25 and MiXCR to the public reads, then kept only in-frame beta chains. Entries are consolidated by CDR3 protein sequence, retaining the most common genes and DNA. The authors' filters were not applied to this entry. Across this sample there are around 16,000 distinct CDR3 sequences, with more than 8% seen only once. The ten largest clones capture less than 6.5% of the sample.

V sheds 5 bases and J sheds 8 bases, leaving 19 bases between their ends. Measured from the cysteine to the phenylalanine, the CDR3 is 15 residues long. The kept DNA is CDR3 alone, 45 bases in frame from the first base. The germline V gene supplies CDR1 MDHEN and CDR2 SYDVKM. The rearranged segments are TRBV28 and TRBJ2-4; the D region possibly corresponds to TRBD1 (7 bases align). This clonotype originated in an adult in good health. Sequenced material: blood. The nucleotide sequence reads as follows: TGTGCCAGCAGTCCATCCGACAGGGAGGTCGACATTCAGTACTTC. Its translation reads: CASSPSDREVDIQYF.